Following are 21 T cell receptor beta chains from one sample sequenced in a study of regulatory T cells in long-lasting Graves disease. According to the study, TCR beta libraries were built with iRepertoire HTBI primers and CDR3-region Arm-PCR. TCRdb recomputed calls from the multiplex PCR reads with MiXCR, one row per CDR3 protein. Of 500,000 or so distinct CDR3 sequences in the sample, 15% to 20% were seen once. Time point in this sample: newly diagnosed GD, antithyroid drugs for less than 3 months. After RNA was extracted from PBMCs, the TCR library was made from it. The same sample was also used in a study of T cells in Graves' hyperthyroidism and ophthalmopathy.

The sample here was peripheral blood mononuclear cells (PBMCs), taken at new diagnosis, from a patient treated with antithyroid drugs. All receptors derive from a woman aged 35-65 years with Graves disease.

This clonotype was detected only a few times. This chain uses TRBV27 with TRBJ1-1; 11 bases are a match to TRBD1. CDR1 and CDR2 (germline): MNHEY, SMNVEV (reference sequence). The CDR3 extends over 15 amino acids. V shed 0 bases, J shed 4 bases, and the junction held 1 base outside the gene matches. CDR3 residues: CASSLSGTGGTEAFF. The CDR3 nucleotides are TGTGCCAGCAGTTTATCCGGGACAGGGGGCACTGAAGCTTTCTTT.

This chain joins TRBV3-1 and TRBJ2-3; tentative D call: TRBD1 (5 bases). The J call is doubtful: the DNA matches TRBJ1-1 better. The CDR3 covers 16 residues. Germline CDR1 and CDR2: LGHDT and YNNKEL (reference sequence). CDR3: CASSEHPQTAPGEAFF. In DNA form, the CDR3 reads TGTGCCAGCAGCGAACACCCCCAGACAGCGCCGGGGGAAGCTTTCTTT.

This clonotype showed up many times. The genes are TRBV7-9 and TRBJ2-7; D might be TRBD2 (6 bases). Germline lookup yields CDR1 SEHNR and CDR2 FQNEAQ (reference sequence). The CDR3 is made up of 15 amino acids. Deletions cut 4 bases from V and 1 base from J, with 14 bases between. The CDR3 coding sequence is TGTGCCAGCAGCTCAGGCCGGGGGAAGTCCTACGAGCAGTACTTC. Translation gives CASSSGRGKSYEQYF.

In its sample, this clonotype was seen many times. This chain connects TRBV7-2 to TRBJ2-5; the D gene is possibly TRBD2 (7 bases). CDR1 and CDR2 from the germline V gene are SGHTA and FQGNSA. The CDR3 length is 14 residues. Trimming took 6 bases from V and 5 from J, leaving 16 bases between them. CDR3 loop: CASSTRGGLETQYF. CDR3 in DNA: TGTGCCAGCAGTACGAGGGGGGGTTTGGAGACCCAGTACTTC. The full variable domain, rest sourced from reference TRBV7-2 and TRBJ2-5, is GAGVSQSPSNKVTEKGKDVELRCDPISGHTALYWYRQSLGQGLEFLIYFQGNSAPDKSGLPSDRFSAERTGGSVSTLTIQRTQQEDSAVYLCASSTRGGLETQYFGPGTRLLVL.

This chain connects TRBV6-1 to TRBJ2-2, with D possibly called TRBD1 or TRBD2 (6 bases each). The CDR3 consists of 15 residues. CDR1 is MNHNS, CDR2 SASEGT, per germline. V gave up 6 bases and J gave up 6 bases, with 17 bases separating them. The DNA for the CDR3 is TGTGCCAGCAGCGCCGCGACGGGGGCTGCCGGGGAGCTGTTTTTT. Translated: CASSAATGAAGELFF.

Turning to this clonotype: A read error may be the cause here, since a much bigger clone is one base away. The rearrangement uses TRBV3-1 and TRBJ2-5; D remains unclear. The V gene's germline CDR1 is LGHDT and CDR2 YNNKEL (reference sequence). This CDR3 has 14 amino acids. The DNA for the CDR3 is TGTGCCAGCAGCCAAGATTTAAACCAAGAGACCCAGCACTTC. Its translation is CASSQDLNQETQHF.

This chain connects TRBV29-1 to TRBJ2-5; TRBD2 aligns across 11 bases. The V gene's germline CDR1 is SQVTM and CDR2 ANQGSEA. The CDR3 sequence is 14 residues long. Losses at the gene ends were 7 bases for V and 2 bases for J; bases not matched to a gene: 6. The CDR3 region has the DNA TGCAGCGCCGTGACTAGCGGGGTTCAAGAGACCCAGTACTTC. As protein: CSAVTSGVQETQYF.

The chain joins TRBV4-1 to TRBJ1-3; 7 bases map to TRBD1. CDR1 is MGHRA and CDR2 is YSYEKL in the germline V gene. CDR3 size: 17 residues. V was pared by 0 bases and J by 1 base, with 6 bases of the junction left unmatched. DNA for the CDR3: TGCGCCAGCAGCCAAGAGAGAATGACAGGGTCTGGAAACACCATATATTTT. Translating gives CASSQERMTGSGNTIYF.

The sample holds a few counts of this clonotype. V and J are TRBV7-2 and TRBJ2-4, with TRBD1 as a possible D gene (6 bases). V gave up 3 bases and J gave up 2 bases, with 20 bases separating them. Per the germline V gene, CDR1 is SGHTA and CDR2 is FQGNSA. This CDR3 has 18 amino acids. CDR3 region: CASSFSTTGGVSKNIQYF. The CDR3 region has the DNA TGTGCCAGCAGCTTTTCAACGACAGGTGGAGTGTCCAAAAACATTCAGTACTTC.

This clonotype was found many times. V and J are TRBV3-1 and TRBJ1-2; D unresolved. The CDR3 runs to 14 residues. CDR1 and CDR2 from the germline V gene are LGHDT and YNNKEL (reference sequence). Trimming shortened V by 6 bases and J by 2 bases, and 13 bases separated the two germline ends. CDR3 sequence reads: CASRPDGQNYGYTF. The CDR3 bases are TGTGCCAGCAGACCAGACGGGCAGAACTATGGCTACACCTTC.

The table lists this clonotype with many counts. CDR3 DNA sequence: TGTGCCAGCAGAACCGGAGATAACCCCAGGGAGCAGTTCTTC. Translated: CASRTGDNPREQFF. The chain couples TRBV2 to TRBJ2-1; no definite D call. The CDR3 consists of 14 residues. Trimming took 6 bases from V and 10 from J, leaving 19 bases between them. Germline loops: CDR1 SNHLY, CDR2 FYNNEI.

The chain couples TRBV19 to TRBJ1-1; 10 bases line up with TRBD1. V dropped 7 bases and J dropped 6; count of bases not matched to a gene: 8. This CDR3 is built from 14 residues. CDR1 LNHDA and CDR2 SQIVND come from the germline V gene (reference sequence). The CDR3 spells CASNRRDRGAEAFF. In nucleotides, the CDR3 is TGTGCCAGTAACCGGAGGGACAGGGGCGCTGAAGCTTTCTTT.

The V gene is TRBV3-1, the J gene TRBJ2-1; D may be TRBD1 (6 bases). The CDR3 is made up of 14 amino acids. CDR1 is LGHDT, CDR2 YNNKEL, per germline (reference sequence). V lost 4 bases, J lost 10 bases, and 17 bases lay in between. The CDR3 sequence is CASSPKQGYGEQFF. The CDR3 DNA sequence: TGTGCCAGCAGCCCAAAACAGGGTTACGGAGAGCAGTTCTTC.

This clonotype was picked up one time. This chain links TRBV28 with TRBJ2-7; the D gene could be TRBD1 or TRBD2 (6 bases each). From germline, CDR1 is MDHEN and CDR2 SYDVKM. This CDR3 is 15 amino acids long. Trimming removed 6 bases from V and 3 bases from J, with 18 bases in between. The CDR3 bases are TGTGCCAGCAGCAAAGGGGGGCGCAGGCTCTACGAGCAGTACTTC. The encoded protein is CASSKGGRRLYEQYF.

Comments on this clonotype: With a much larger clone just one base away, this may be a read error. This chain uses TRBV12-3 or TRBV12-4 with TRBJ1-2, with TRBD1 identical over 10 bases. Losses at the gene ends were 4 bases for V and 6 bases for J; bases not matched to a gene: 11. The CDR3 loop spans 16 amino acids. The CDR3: CASSSLDRGHGHGYTF. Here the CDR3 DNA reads TGTGCCAGCAGTTCCTTAGACAGGGGGCACGGCCATGGCTACACCTTC.

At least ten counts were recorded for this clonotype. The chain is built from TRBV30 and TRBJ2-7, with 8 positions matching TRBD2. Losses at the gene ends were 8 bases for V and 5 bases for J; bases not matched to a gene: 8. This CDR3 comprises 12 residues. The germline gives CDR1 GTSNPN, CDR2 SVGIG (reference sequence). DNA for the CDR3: TGTGCCAGGGGCGGGGGGAGGAACGAGCAGTACTTC. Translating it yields CARGGGRNEQYF. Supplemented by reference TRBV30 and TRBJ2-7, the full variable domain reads SQTIHQWPATLVQPVGSPLSLECTVEGTSNPNLYWYRQAAGRGLQLLFYSVGIGQISSEVPQNLSASRPQDRQFILSSKKLLLSDSGFYLCARGGGRNEQYFGPGTRLTVT.

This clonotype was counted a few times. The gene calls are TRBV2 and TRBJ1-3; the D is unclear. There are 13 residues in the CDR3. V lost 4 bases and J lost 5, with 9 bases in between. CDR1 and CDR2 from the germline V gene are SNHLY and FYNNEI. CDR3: CASSGIDRNTIYF. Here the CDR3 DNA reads TGTGCCAGCAGTGGCATTGACCGAAACACCATATATTTT.

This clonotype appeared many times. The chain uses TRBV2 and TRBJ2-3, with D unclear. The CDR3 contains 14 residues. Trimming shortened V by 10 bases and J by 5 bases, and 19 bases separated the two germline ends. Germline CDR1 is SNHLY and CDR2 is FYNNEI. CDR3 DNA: TGTGCCACCCACAGACCCGCGGCGGAAGATACGCAGTATTTT. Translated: CATHRPAAEDTQYF.

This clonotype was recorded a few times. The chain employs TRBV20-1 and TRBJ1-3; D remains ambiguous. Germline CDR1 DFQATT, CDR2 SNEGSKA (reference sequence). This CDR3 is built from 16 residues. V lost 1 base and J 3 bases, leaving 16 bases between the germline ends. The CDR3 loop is CSARAKQTFLGNTIYF. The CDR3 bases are TGCAGTGCTAGAGCGAAACAGACCTTCCTTGGAAACACCATATATTTT.

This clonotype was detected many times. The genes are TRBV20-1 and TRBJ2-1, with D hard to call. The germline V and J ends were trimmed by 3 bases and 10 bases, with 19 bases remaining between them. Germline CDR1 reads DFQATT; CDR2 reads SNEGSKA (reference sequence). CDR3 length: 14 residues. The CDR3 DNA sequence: TGCAGTGCTAGGGCCGATCGATCAAGGAACGAGCAGTTCTTC. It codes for CSARADRSRNEQFF.

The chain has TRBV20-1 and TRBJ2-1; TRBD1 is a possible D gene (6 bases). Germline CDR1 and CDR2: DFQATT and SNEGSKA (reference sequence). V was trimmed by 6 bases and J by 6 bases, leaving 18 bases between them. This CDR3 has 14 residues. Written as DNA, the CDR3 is TGCAGTGCCCCGCCTGGCTGGGGGCTCAATGAGCAGTTCTTC. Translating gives CSAPPGWGLNEQFF.